The 21 T cell receptor beta chains below all came from one sample that was sequenced in a study of T cell responses to AZD1222 COVID-19 vaccine. Generated by immunoSEQ multiplex PCR, the TCRdb table keeps only in-frame clones and is missing some. The data contain around 170,000 clones, roughly 90% of them seen just once; the ten biggest clones take up 0.75% to 1%. The specimen was peripheral blood, collected on day 0 of AZD1222 vaccination. These receptors were obtained from an adult in good health.

The genes are TRBV5-1 and TRBJ2-1, with 7 bases aligning to TRBD1. There are 15 residues in the CDR3. Germline-derived CDR1 and CDR2 are SGHRS and YFSETQ. Trimming cost V 4 bases and J 8 bases; bases outside gene matches: 12. In nucleotides, the CDR3 is TGCGCCAGCAGCCCATACAGGGGTCCCCGGGATGAGCAGTTCTTC. Protein product: CASSPYRGPRDEQFF.

This rearrangement joins TRBV27 to TRBJ2-1, with 9 bases aligning to TRBD2. Trimming cost V 5 bases and J 7 bases; bases outside gene matches: 12. The CDR3 loop spans 16 amino acids. The germline gives CDR1 MNHEY, CDR2 SMNVEV (reference sequence). CDR3 sequence reads: CASSPFSGGVFNEQFF. The DNA of the CDR3 is TGTGCCAGCAGTCCCTTTAGCGGGGGTGTGTTTAATGAGCAGTTCTTC.

This clone was recorded once. The V gene is TRBV9, the J gene TRBJ2-2; D possibly uses TRBD1 or TRBD2 (5 bases each). The CDR3 contains 15 residues. V was cut by 4 bases and J by 9 bases, with 19 bases left in between. Germline assignment: CDR1 SGDLS and CDR2 YYNGEE. The CDR3 protein is CASSPPGTRGRELFF. The CDR3 nucleotides are TGTGCCAGCAGCCCGCCTGGGACGAGAGGCCGGGAGCTGTTTTTT.

This chain connects TRBV1 to TRBJ1-1; the D call TRBD1 from the table was never checked on the DNA. TRBV1 is a known pseudogene. This CDR3 comprises 12 residues. CDR3 amino acids: CTSSQEGRTAFF. The CDR3, as DNA: TGCACCAGCAGCCAAGAGGGGCGAACGGCTTTCTTT.

The V gene is TRBV7-9, the J gene TRBJ2-1; D perhaps matches TRBD1 (5 bases). V shed 3 bases and J shed 12 bases, with 15 bases lying between them. In germline, CDR1 is SEHNR, CDR2 FQNEAQ (reference sequence). The CDR3 contains 13 residues. The CDR3: CASSFRAEVGQFF. In DNA form, the CDR3 reads TGTGCCAGCAGCTTCAGGGCGGAAGTAGGGCAGTTCTTC.

The chain has TRBV6-2 or TRBV6-3 and TRBJ2-7, with D perhaps given as TRBD1 or TRBD2 (5 bases each). The CDR3 is 15 residues long. Trimming cost V 5 bases and J 1 base, with 15 bases left between them. Germline V gene data show CDR1 as MNHEY and CDR2 as SVGEGT. The CDR3 coding sequence is TGTGCCAGCAGTCGACTACGGGACGGGTCCTACGAGCAGTACTTC. This gives the protein CASSRLRDGSYEQYF.

The chain employs TRBV7-6 and TRBJ1-2, with a weak D call TRBD1 (5 bases). The CDR3 is made up of 17 amino acids. Trimming removed 1 base from V and 7 bases from J, with 22 bases in between. The germline gives CDR1 SGHVS, CDR2 FNYEAQ. The CDR3 DNA reads TGTGCCAGCAGCTTAGGGGCTTGGGACCTCCGGTCGGGTGGCTACACCTTC. Translated: CASSLGAWDLRSGGYTF.

Comment on this clone: Other DNA sequences from this sample encode an identical CDR3 as well. The V gene is TRBV7-9, the J gene TRBJ1-4, with D maybe TRBD1 (5 bases). V was clipped by 5 bases and J by 8 bases, with 15 bases between them. The CDR3 runs 14 residues. Looked up from germline, CDR1 is SEHNR and CDR2 is FQNEAQ (reference sequence). This chain's CDR3 is CASSQPGTNEKLFF. In DNA form, the CDR3 reads TGTGCCAGCAGCCAGCCGGGGACGAACGAAAAACTGTTTTTT.

The V and J genes are TRBV23-1 and TRBJ2-7; the D is unclear. TRBV23-1 is flagged as an ORF with uncertain function. The CDR3 has 12 amino acids. The ends were cut back, 4 bases at V and 11 bases at J, with 15 bases in the middle. The CDR3 DNA follows: TGCGCCAGCAGTCTCGTCGGAGACCCGGAGTACTTC. Translation gives CASSLVGDPEYF.

In its sample, this clone was seen once. The gene calls are TRBV18 and TRBJ2-7; TRBD2 might be the D (6 bases). V lost 4 bases and J 3 bases, leaving 19 bases between the germline ends. Germline loops: CDR1 KGHSH, CDR2 LQKENI. The CDR3 runs 16 residues. CDR3 sequence: CASSLSPGLTNYEQYF. For the CDR3, the DNA is TGTGCCAGCTCACTCTCACCGGGACTTACGAACTACGAGCAGTACTTC.

The V and J genes are TRBV7-9 and TRBJ1-1; unclear D gene. The CDR3 extends over 15 amino acids. The germline CDR1 and CDR2 sequences are SEHNR and FQNEAQ (reference sequence). Trimming left V 3 bases short and J 3 bases short, with 14 bases between. The DNA of the CDR3 is TGTGCCAGCAGCTTGGGATCGGGTTGGGACACTGAAGCTTTCTTT. It translates to CASSLGSGWDTEAFF. Drawing the rest from reference TRBV7-9 and TRBJ1-1, the complete variable domain is DTGVSQNPRHKITKRGQNVTFRCDPISEHNRLYWYRQTLGQGPEFLTYFQNEAQLEKSRLLSDRFSAERPKGSFSTLEIQRTEQGDSAMYLCASSLGSGWDTEAFFGQGTRLTVV.

This clone has more than one count but fewer than ten. V usage is TRBV2 and J usage is TRBJ1-6, with D unclear. With 6 bases removed from V and 7 bases from J, the gap between germline ends came to 16 bases. Germline values: CDR1 SNHLY, CDR2 FYNNEI. This CDR3 contains 15 residues. In DNA, the CDR3 is TGTGCCAGCAGGCCGGCCGGTGGGAGAAATTCACCCCTCCACTTT. Amino acid sequence: CASRPAGGRNSPLHF.

The rearrangement joins TRBV5-1 to TRBJ2-4; the match to TRBD1 covers 8 bases. Germline lookup yields CDR1 SGHRS and CDR2 YFSETQ. J lost 3 bases, V lost 4 bases, and 3 bases had no gene match. The CDR3 is made up of 14 amino acids. The CDR3 DNA reads TGCGCCAGCAGCACTGGGACAGGCAAAAACATTCAGTACTTC. Protein sequence: CASSTGTGKNIQYF.

The chain carries TRBV10-1 and TRBJ2-3; D is perhaps TRBD1 (7 bases). Germline lookup yields CDR1 WNHNN and CDR2 SYGVQD (reference sequence). The CDR3 runs 14 residues. The ends were cut back, 6 bases at V and 5 bases at J, with 15 bases in the middle. The CDR3: CASSEGTAGDTQYF. The CDR3 coding sequence is TGCGCCAGCAGCGAAGGGACAGCGGGAGATACGCAGTATTTT.

The J gene is TRBJ1-1, the V gene TRBV15; D unresolved. This CDR3 contains 11 residues. The germline V gene encodes CDR1 LNHNV and CDR2 YYDKDF (reference sequence). Deletions cut 6 bases from V and 3 bases from J, with 5 bases between. The CDR3 loop reads CATSLDTEAFF. In DNA, the CDR3 is TGTGCCACCAGTCTGGACACTGAAGCTTTCTTT.

The chain joins TRBV7-9 to TRBJ2-7; no reliable D call. The CDR3 covers 11 residues. V was clipped by 1 base and J by 4 bases, with 2 bases between them. Germline loops: CDR1 SEHNR, CDR2 FQNEAQ (reference sequence). In DNA form, the CDR3 reads TGTGCCAGCAGCTTAGAGTACGAGCAGTACTTC. This translates into CASSLEYEQYF.

V usage is TRBV5-1 and J usage is TRBJ2-6; D not certain. The CDR3 consists of 15 residues. Germline V lookup: CDR1 SGHRS, CDR2 YFSETQ. The V and J ends lost 1 base and 1 base respectively, with 6 bases between them. This chain's CDR3 is CASSLMASGANVLTF. For the CDR3, the DNA is TGCGCCAGCAGCTTGATGGCGTCTGGGGCCAACGTCCTGACTTTC.

This clone was observed a single time. The genes are TRBV27 and TRBJ1-1; unclear D gene. The CDR3 has 13 residues. The V and J ends lost 1 base and 7 bases respectively, with 10 bases between them. The germline CDR1 and CDR2 sequences are MNHEY and SMNVEV (reference sequence). The chain's CDR3 is CASSLLGGIEAFF. Here the CDR3 DNA reads TGTGCCAGCAGTTTATTGGGAGGGATTGAAGCTTTCTTT.

The sample holds one count of this clone. This rearrangement joins TRBV19 to TRBJ2-7; D possibly corresponds to TRBD1 (6 bases). The germline V gene has CDR1 LNHDA and CDR2 SQIVND (reference sequence). This CDR3 region has 15 residues. The V end lost 2 bases, the J end lost 0 bases, and 11 bases lay between the germline ends. The DNA of the CDR3 is TGTGCCAGTAGTATAAGGCGGACAGTCTCCTACGAGCAGTACTTC. Translated: CASSIRRTVSYEQYF.

The chain recombines TRBV7-8 with TRBJ2-7; TRBD2 agrees at 8 bases. J gave up 9 bases and V 5 bases, and 18 bases lay outside the gene matches. The germline V gene has CDR1 SGHVS and CDR2 FQNEAQ. This CDR3 comprises 16 residues. The CDR3 here is CASSSPWRGADIRQYF. The CDR3 region has the DNA TGTGCCAGCAGCAGTCCTTGGCGGGGGGCCGACATTAGGCAGTACTTC.

The chain joins TRBV9 to TRBJ2-7; a possible D gene is TRBD1 (5 bases). Trimming removed 4 bases from V and 2 bases from J, with 16 bases in between. The germline V gene has CDR1 SGDLS and CDR2 YYNGEE. This CDR3 is 15 amino acids long. The CDR3 nucleotides read TGTGCCAGCAGCCCAGGCCCAGGGCCCCCCTACGAGCAGTACTTC. This sequence encodes CASSPGPGPPYEQYF.